This T cell receptor (beta chain) was profiled in a study of cytomegalovirus exposure and HLA in healthy donors. Study at large: A previous analysis identified approximately 120 million unique TCR beta sequences derived from around 200 million T cells.

Germline loops: CDR1 SGHDT, CDR2 YYEEEE. Trimming pared 1 base from V and 1 base from J, leaving 9 bases between. This CDR3 region has 15 residues. As regards this clone: What it binds is not known.

The study, taken as a whole, reports: In vitro data verified a few CMV-associated chains as specific for CMV antigens. Segments of the TCR beta V type were, in most cases, productive about 87% or about 30% of the time in an earlier analysis.

Primers included in the PCR were 60 Vbeta and 13 Jbeta primers. In the study's own analysis: About 11 million of the roughly 77 million unique TCR beta chains counted in a later analysis were shared. Only in-frame clones appear in the TCRdb table, and some are missing; sequencing was by immunoSEQ multiplex PCR. That table supplies the V and J calls and clone size; D and trimming were determined from the DNA. The data contain about 120,000 clones, more than 70% of them seen just once; the ten biggest clones take up approximately 0.22%. Sequenced sample: PBMCs. The chain joins TRBV5-6 to TRBJ1-5; D gene uncertain. The clonotype was recovered from a man aged 45-60 years in good health and CMV-seronegative. The CDR3 here is CASSLWVSSNQPQHF. DNA of the CDR3: TGTGCCAGCAGCTTGTGGGTTAGCAGCAATCAGCCCCAGCATTTT.